This is a list of T cell receptor beta chains from one sample in a study of control samples from healthy donors and cancer patients. Some clones are missing from TCRdb's copy, which holds only in-frame ones; the method was immunoSEQ multiplex PCR. This sample has about 120,000 clones, with 80% to 90% found just once. Sample: blood. Every receptor here comes from a man younger than 45 in good health. Both conserved end residues are part of each CDR3. A D gene is named only where the DNA matches it firmly. Clone size is shown for a subset of rows, as once, few, many or a class of expanded clone.

V: TRBV27
size: .
D: .
length: 14
J: TRBJ1-1
DNA: TGTGCCAGCAGTGTTGGCCCCCAAATAGCTGAAGCTTTCTTT
CDR3: CASSVGPQIAEAFF

V: TRBV18
size: .
D: .
length: 15
J: TRBJ1-6
DNA: TGTGCCAGCTCACCAGAGGGGTTGGGAAATTCACCCCTCCACTTT
CDR3: CASSPEGLGNSPLHF

V: TRBV6-1
size: once
D: TRBD1
length: 17
J: TRBJ1-1
DNA: TGTGCCAGCAGTGAATTTAGGGGGACAGGGTCGAACACTGAAGCTTTCTTT
CDR3: CASSEFRGTGSNTEAFF

V: TRBV18
size: .
D: TRBD2
length: 15
J: TRBJ2-1
DNA: TGTGCCAGCTCACCGGGACTAGCGGTCGACAATGAGCAGTTCTTC
CDR3: CASSPGLAVDNEQFF

V: TRBV6-5
size: .
D: .
length: 15
J: TRBJ2-7
DNA: TGTGCCAGCAGTTACTCGAGTGGGGGAGGATACGAGCAGTACTTC
CDR3: CASSYSSGGGYEQYF

V: TRBV29-1
size: .
D: .
length: 13
J: TRBJ1-2
DNA: TGCAGCGTCCCAGGTCTAGCTAACTATGGCTACACCTTC
CDR3: CSVPGLANYGYTF

V: TRBV5-5
size: once
D: TRBD1
length: 14
J: TRBJ2-2
DNA: TGTGCCAGCAGCTTGTTCCAGGGGGCCGGGGAGCTGTTTTTT
CDR3: CASSLFQGAGELFF

V: TRBV5-4
size: .
D: .
length: 14
J: TRBJ2-6
DNA: TGTGCCAGCAGCTTTTTCTCTGGGGCCAACGTCCTGACTTTC
CDR3: CASSFFSGANVLTF

V: TRBV6-4
size: .
D: .
length: 14
J: TRBJ2-1
DNA: TGTGCCAGCCGCCGGGACGAGGGCCACAATGAGCAGTTCTTC
CDR3: CASRRDEGHNEQFF

V: TRBV27
size: .
D: .
length: 17
J: TRBJ1-6
DNA: TGTGCCAGCAGTTTATATGCTGGCGCGTCCTATAATTCACCCCTCCACTTT
CDR3: CASSLYAGASYNSPLHF

V: TRBV19
size: .
D: TRBD2
length: 13
J: TRBJ2-1
DNA: TGTGCCAGTAGTGGAGGGACTAGCAATGAGCAGTTCTTC
CDR3: CASSGGTSNEQFF

V: TRBV24-1
size: .
D: .
length: 16
J: TRBJ2-1
DNA: TGTGCCACCAGTGATCTCGTCAGGGGGGGGTTACATGAGCAGTTCTTC
CDR3: CATSDLVRGGLHEQFF

V: TRBV9
size: .
D: TRBD1
length: 15
J: TRBJ2-5
DNA: TGTGCCAGCAGCGTCCAGGGGGCCAGGTCGGAGACCCAGTACTTC
CDR3: CASSVQGARSETQYF

V: TRBV7-9
size: .
D: .
length: 12
J: TRBJ1-1
DNA: TGTGCCAGCAGCTTTGGGATAACTGAAGCTTTCTTT
CDR3: CASSFGITEAFF

V: TRBV2
size: few
D: .
length: 15
J: TRBJ1-5
DNA: TGTGCCAGCAGTGAAGGGTTAGGGTCACCTCAGCCCCAGCATTTT
CDR3: CASSEGLGSPQPQHF

V: TRBV19
size: .
D: TRBD2
length: 17
J: TRBJ2-1
DNA: TGTGCCAGTAGTATAACGGGAGGACTCCCACCCACCTCCCTACAGTTCTTC
CDR3: CASSITGGLPPTSLQFF

V: TRBV6-2/TRBV6-3
size: .
D: TRBD1
length: 16
J: TRBJ1-1
DNA: TGTGCCAGCAGCGAAAACAGGGGGTCCATGAACACTGAAGCTTTCTTT
CDR3: CASSENRGSMNTEAFF

V: TRBV5-1
size: .
D: .
length: 15
J: TRBJ2-7
DNA: TGCGCCAGCAGTCCCGACGGCTCCCGGGGCCACGAGCAGTACTTC
CDR3: CASSPDGSRGHEQYF

V: TRBV21-1
size: .
D: .
length: 13
J: TRBJ1-4
DNA: TGTGCCAGCAGCAAAGAAGTTGAGGAAAAACTGTTTTTT
CDR3: CASSKEVEEKLFF

V: TRBV2
size: .
D: .
length: 11
J: TRBJ1-1
DNA: TGTGCCAGCAGTTATCGGGAACCCGCTTTCTTT
CDR3: CASSYREPAFF

V: TRBV2
size: .
D: TRBD1
length: 17
J: TRBJ2-7
DNA: TGTGCCAGCAGTCGTCCCTTACCGGGACAGGGGCAACCCGAGCAGTACTTC
CDR3: CASSRPLPGQGQPEQYF

V: TRBV9
size: .
D: TRBD1
length: 14
J: TRBJ1-2
DNA: TGTGCCAGCAACCCGACAGGGCACGACTATGGCTACACCTTC
CDR3: CASNPTGHDYGYTF

V: TRBV5-4
size: .
D: .
length: 12
J: TRBJ2-2
DNA: TGTGCCAGCAGCTTGGCCTCCGGGGAGCTGTTTTTT
CDR3: CASSLASGELFF

V: TRBV24-1
size: .
D: .
length: 13
J: TRBJ1-2
DNA: TGTGCCACCAGTGACCCCGGGATATACGGCTACACCTTC
CDR3: CATSDPGIYGYTF

V: TRBV2
size: .
D: .
length: 13
J: TRBJ1-2
DNA: TGTGCCAGCAGTGAAGACCCTACATATGGCTACACCTTC
CDR3: CASSEDPTYGYTF

V: TRBV5-8
size: few
D: .
length: 12
J: TRBJ1-4
DNA: TGTGCCAGCAGCTTGGGGTTCTCCTCGGAGGCTTTT
CDR3: CASSLGFSSEAF

V: TRBV3-1/TRBV3-2
size: .
D: .
length: 14
J: TRBJ2-2
DNA: TGTGCCAGCAGCCTGAAGGGGCGGGGCGGGGAGCTGTTTTTT
CDR3: CASSLKGRGGELFF

V: TRBV27
size: large
D: TRBD1
length: 13
J: TRBJ1-1
DNA: TGTGCCAGCAAACGGACAGGGAGGGCAGAAGCTTTCTTT
CDR3: CASKRTGRAEAFF

V: TRBV27
size: .
D: TRBD1
length: 15
J: TRBJ1-4
DNA: TGTGCCAGCAGTTTCCTGACAGGGGCGCATGAAAAACTGTTTTTT
CDR3: CASSFLTGAHEKLFF

V: TRBV11-3
size: .
D: .
length: 15
J: TRBJ1-1
DNA: TGTGCCAGCAGCCCTCGACCGGGGGTGGGCACTGAAGCTTTCTTT
CDR3: CASSPRPGVGTEAFF

V: TRBV30
size: .
D: .
length: 11
J: TRBJ1-1
DNA: TGTGCCTGGAGGCGCACTCGTGAAGCTTTCTTT
CDR3: CAWRRTREAFF

V: TRBV29-1
size: .
D: .
length: 14
J: TRBJ2-1
DNA: TGCAGCGTTGCGGGACGTAACTCCTACAATGAGCAGTTCTTC
CDR3: CSVAGRNSYNEQFF

V: TRBV15
size: .
D: TRBD1
length: 15
J: TRBJ2-2
DNA: TGTGCCACCAGCCTACTACAGGGGCCCACCGGGGAGCTGTTTTTT
CDR3: CATSLLQGPTGELFF

V: TRBV3-1/TRBV3-2
size: .
D: TRBD2
length: 15
J: TRBJ2-1
DNA: TGTGCCAGCAGCCCCGGGACTAGGGGCTACAATGAGCAGTTCTTC
CDR3: CASSPGTRGYNEQFF

V: TRBV2
size: .
D: .
length: 14
J: TRBJ2-1
DNA: TGTGCCAGCAGTGGTCGGGGGGCCATGAATGAGCAGTTCTTC
CDR3: CASSGRGAMNEQFF

V: TRBV28
size: .
D: TRBD2
length: 18
J: TRBJ2-3
DNA: TGTGCCAGCAGTTTGATACTAGCGGGGGATCCAAGCACAGATACGCAGTATTTT
CDR3: CASSLILAGDPSTDTQYF

V: TRBV7-3
size: .
D: TRBD1
length: 16
J: TRBJ2-2
DNA: TGTGCCAGCAGCGCTACAGGGGGCTCTGACACCGGGGAGCTGTTTTTT
CDR3: CASSATGGSDTGELFF

V: TRBV7-7
size: .
D: .
length: 18
J: TRBJ2-3
DNA: TGTGCCAGCAGCCCTGGGTGGTCCCGGGGGGCTAGCACAGATACGCAGTATTTT
CDR3: CASSPGWSRGASTDTQYF

V: TRBV7-9
size: .
D: .
length: 13
J: TRBJ1-3
DNA: TGTGCCAGCACTCGACAGTGGGGCGACACCATATATTTT
CDR3: CASTRQWGDTIYF

V: TRBV5-6
size: few
D: .
length: 15
J: TRBJ1-1
DNA: TGTGCCAGCAGCTTTAGGGCCGGTGGATACACTGAAGCTTTCTTT
CDR3: CASSFRAGGYTEAFF

V: TRBV19
size: .
D: .
length: 15
J: TRBJ1-1
DNA: TGTGCCAGTAGGACGAGCAACGATATGAACACTGAAGCTTTCTTT
CDR3: CASRTSNDMNTEAFF

V: TRBV27
size: .
D: .
length: 13
J: TRBJ1-1
DNA: TGTGCCAGCAGTGTTGGAGGGACCACTGAAGCTTTCTTT
CDR3: CASSVGGTTEAFF

V: TRBV5-4
size: .
D: .
length: 13
J: TRBJ2-1
DNA: TGTGCCAGCAGCTTGGTCGTGACTGGTGAGCAGTTCTTC
CDR3: CASSLVVTGEQFF

V: TRBV25-1
size: .
D: TRBD1
length: 14
J: TRBJ1-2
DNA: TGTGCCAGCCAAGGGAGGGGGCTGAAGAATGGCTACACCTTC
CDR3: CASQGRGLKNGYTF

V: TRBV10-3
size: .
D: TRBD1
length: 15
J: TRBJ1-1
DNA: TGTGCCATCAGTGGCAGGGGGGGAGCGGACACTGAAGCTTTCTTT
CDR3: CAISGRGGADTEAFF

V: TRBV2
size: once
D: .
length: 13
J: TRBJ1-5
DNA: TGTGCCAGCAGTGAAGGACAGCTTGCCCCCCAGCATTTT
CDR3: CASSEGQLAPQHF

V: TRBV6-1
size: .
D: .
length: 13
J: TRBJ1-5
DNA: TGTGCCAGCAGTGAATTGGTGGGACAGCCCCAGCATTTT
CDR3: CASSELVGQPQHF

V: TRBV6-5
size: .
D: TRBD1
length: 14
J: TRBJ1-6
DNA: TGTGCCAGCCTTCCGACAGGGGATAATTCACCCCTCCACTTT
CDR3: CASLPTGDNSPLHF

V: TRBV12-5
size: .
D: .
length: 21
J: TRBJ2-2
DNA: TGTGCTAGTGGTTTGTTGTTAATGCCTTCTGCGTACGTCGAAGGCACCGGGGAGCTGTTTTTT
CDR3: CASGLLLMPSAYVEGTGELFF

V: TRBV5-1
size: .
D: .
length: 14
J: TRBJ2-5
DNA: TGCGCCAGCAGCTTGGGCAGGGAGCGCGAGACCCAGTACTTC
CDR3: CASSLGRERETQYF

V: TRBV11-3
size: .
D: TRBD1
length: 14
J: TRBJ1-1
DNA: TGTGCCAGCAGCCAGGGACAGGGAGGCACTGAAGCTTTCTTT
CDR3: CASSQGQGGTEAFF

V: TRBV12-3/TRBV12-4
size: .
D: .
length: 11
J: TRBJ1-4
DNA: TGTGCCAGCAGTTTAGATGAAAAACTGTTTTTT
CDR3: CASSLDEKLFF

V: TRBV27
size: .
D: .
length: 15
J: TRBJ1-2
DNA: TGTGCCGCTAGGAGGACTGGGTTATCTAACTATGGCTACACCTTC
CDR3: CAARRTGLSNYGYTF

V: TRBV9
size: .
D: .
length: 13
J: TRBJ1-1
DNA: TGTGCCAGCAGCGTGCAGAGGAACACTGAAGCTTTCTTT
CDR3: CASSVQRNTEAFF